The next 22 T cell receptor beta chains were all read from a single sample in a study of blood T cell repertoires in COVID-19. Produced via immunoSEQ multiplex PCR; TCRdb's table is partial and in-frame only. In the table there are around 170,000 clones, about 88% of which are singletons. Specimen: PBMCs or T cells enriched from blood (not recorded which). Receptors originate from a woman aged 18-29 years who had recovered from COVID-19.

This clone has just a few counts. The CDR3 loop is CASSLVVVGGQPQHF. The CDR3 nucleotides are TGTGCCAGCAGCTTAGTGGTGGTAGGGGGTCAGCCCCAGCATTTT. The gene calls are TRBV7-2 and TRBJ1-5; a possible D gene is TRBD1 (6 bases). Deletions cut 1 base from V and 6 bases from J, with 13 bases between. CDR1 is SGHTA, CDR2 FQGNSA, per germline. This CDR3 has 15 amino acids.

The rearrangement uses TRBV5-6 and TRBJ1-2; D is possibly TRBD1 (6 bases). CDR1 is SGHDT and CDR2 is YYEEEE in the germline V gene. Trimming took 3 bases from V and 2 from J, leaving 14 bases between them. The CDR3 has 15 amino acids. CDR3 protein: CASSWETGQNYGYTF. The DNA of the CDR3 is TGTGCCAGCAGCTGGGAAACTGGACAGAACTATGGCTACACCTTC. Filled out from reference TRBV5-6 and TRBJ1-2, the complete variable domain reads DAGVTQSPTHLIKTRGQQVTLRCSPKSGHDTVSWYQQALGQGPQFIFQYYEEEERQRGNFPDRFSGHQFPNYSSELNVNALLLGDSALYLCASSWETGQNYGYTFGSGTRLTVV.

V gene TRBV28 combines with J gene TRBJ1-5; D is possibly TRBD1 (5 bases). CDR1 is MDHEN, CDR2 SYDVKM, per germline. V lost 7 bases and J 7 bases, leaving 14 bases between the germline ends. The CDR3 spans 13 residues. DNA of the CDR3: TGTGCCAGCACCAACCCGGGGGTACAGCCCCAGCATTTT. The encoded protein is CASTNPGVQPQHF. The whole variable domain, filled in from reference TRBV28 and TRBJ1-5, reads DVKVTQSSRYLVKRTGEKVFLECVQDMDHENMFWYRQDPGLGLRLIYFSYDVKMKEKGDIPEGYSVSREKKERFSLILESASTNQTSMYLCASTNPGVQPQHFGDGTRLSIL.

The rearrangement links TRBV9 to TRBJ2-2, with 8 nucleotides matching TRBD2. Germline CDR1 reads SGDLS; CDR2 reads YYNGEE. The CDR3 sequence is 15 residues long. V lost 1 base, J lost 8 bases, and 7 bases stayed unmatched. CDR3 coding DNA: TGTGCCAGCAGCGTAACGAGCGGGAGTCAGGGGGAGCTGTTTTTT. Encoded protein: CASSVTSGSQGELFF.

The rearrangement links TRBV10-3 to TRBJ1-5; 7 bases match TRBD1. There are 14 residues in the CDR3. J gave up 7 bases and V 4 bases, and 7 bases lay outside the gene matches. The germline gives CDR1 ENHRY, CDR2 SYGVKD. CDR3 sequence: CAISVSGGNQPQHF. CDR3 DNA: TGTGCCATCAGTGTCTCAGGGGGGAACCAGCCCCAGCATTTT.

This clone has ten or more counts. CDR3 region: CASSYGIKWTGKNEAFF. Written as DNA, the CDR3 is TGTGCCAGCAGTTACGGAATTAAATGGACAGGGAAGAATGAAGCTTTCTTT. The gene calls are TRBV6-2 or TRBV6-3 and TRBJ1-1; 8 positions match TRBD1. Per the germline V gene, CDR1 is MNHEY and CDR2 is SVGEGT. V dropped 2 bases and J dropped 7; count of bases not matched to a gene: 15. This CDR3 spans 17 amino acids.

In its sample, this clone was seen once. The chain has TRBV5-1 and TRBJ2-1, with TRBD2 identical over 10 bases. V shed 2 bases and J 7 bases; nucleotides not matched to a gene: 9. Germline assignment: CDR1 SGHRS and CDR2 YFSETQ. This CDR3 has 16 residues. CDR3 loop: CASSFTAGGPENEQFF. DNA of the CDR3: TGCGCCAGCAGCTTTACAGCGGGAGGGCCGGAAAATGAGCAGTTCTTC.

The genes are TRBV13 and TRBJ2-2, with 10 bases matching TRBD1. Looked up from germline, CDR1 is PRHDT and CDR2 is FYEKMQ (reference sequence). The junction had 6 bases not matched to a gene; V was cut back by 3 bases and J by 5 bases. This CDR3 comprises 16 residues. CDR3 DNA sequence: TGTGCCAGCAGCTTGCGGGACAGGGGCAATACCGGGGAGCTGTTTTTT. Encoded protein: CASSLRDRGNTGELFF.

The chain carries TRBV2 and TRBJ2-7; TRBD1 matches 11 bases. The CDR3 consists of 17 residues. Germline CDR1 SNHLY, CDR2 FYNNEI. J lost 2 bases, V lost 9 bases, and 15 bases had no gene match. The CDR3 DNA is TGTGCCAGTATGGACAGGGGGCTTGTTGGACCTACCTACGAGCAGTACTTC. It encodes CASMDRGLVGPTYEQYF.

The chain joins TRBV11-1 to TRBJ2-5; 9 positions match TRBD1. This CDR3 is built from 15 residues. Trimming took 5 bases from V and 2 from J; bases not matched to a gene: 6. Germline-derived CDR1 and CDR2 are SGHAT and FQDESV (reference sequence). The CDR3 DNA is TGTGCCAGCAGCGACGGACAGGGGATACAAGAGACCCAGTACTTC. The encoded protein is CASSDGQGIQETQYF.

The V and J genes are TRBV3-1 (or the pseudogene TRBV3-2) and TRBJ1-2, with 9 bases matching TRBD1. V shed 6 bases and J 7 bases; nucleotides not matched to a gene: 9. The CDR3 covers 14 residues. The V gene's germline CDR1 is LGHDT and CDR2 YNNKEL (reference sequence). This CDR3 reads CASSLTDRGSGYTF. The CDR3, as DNA: TGTGCCAGCAGTCTTACAGACAGGGGGTCTGGCTACACCTTC.

In its sample, this clone was seen once. At the DNA level, this CDR3 is encoded by other sequences in the same sample as well. The chain uses TRBV7-9 and TRBJ1-2; no definite D call. V shed 1 base and J shed 5 bases, with 8 bases lying between them. CDR1 and CDR2 from the germline V gene are SEHNR and FQNEAQ (reference sequence). The CDR3 runs 13 residues. CDR3 nucleotides: TGTGCCAGCAGCTTAGTGGCGGGATATGGCTACACCTTC. Protein sequence: CASSLVAGYGYTF.

The rearrangement uses TRBV7-9 and TRBJ2-7, with D perhaps TRBD1 (5 bases). The V end lost 3 bases, the J end lost 4 bases, and 13 bases lay between the germline ends. Germline V gene lookup returns CDR1 SEHNR and CDR2 FQNEAQ (reference sequence). CDR3 length: 14 residues. The CDR3 spells CASSLDPDSYEQYF. CDR3 DNA: TGTGCCAGCAGCTTGGACCCAGACAGTTACGAGCAGTACTTC.

CDR3 bases: TGTGCCAGCAGGAAAACAGCTGGGGAGCAGTTCTTC. It translates to CASRKTAGEQFF. This sequence joins TRBV28 and TRBJ2-1; the D is unclear. Looked up from germline, CDR1 is MDHEN and CDR2 is SYDVKM. The CDR3 sequence is 12 residues long. V was pared by 6 bases and J by 10 bases, with 13 bases between.

V is TRBV9 and J is TRBJ1-2; D not resolved. Trimming shortened V by 0 bases and J by 4 bases, and 7 bases separated the two germline ends. The CDR3 covers 13 residues. Germline CDR1 and CDR2: SGDLS and YYNGEE. This chain's CDR3 is CASSVGGRYGYTF. DNA for the CDR3: TGTGCCAGCAGCGTAGGAGGCCGCTATGGCTACACCTTC.

The V call is TRBV29-1, the J call TRBJ2-7; D unresolved. V lost 2 bases and J lost 1, with 6 bases in between. CDR3 length: 12 residues. Germline V CDR1 and CDR2: SQVTM, ANQGSEA. The CDR3 is CSVETQSYEQYF. Here the CDR3 DNA reads TGCAGCGTTGAAACACAGTCCTACGAGCAGTACTTC.

A word on this clone: At one boundary the junction diverges from the germline segment, which might be a read error. The rearrangement links TRBV7-2 to TRBJ2-3, with 8 bases lining up with TRBD2. The CDR3 has 15 residues. Germline CDR1 SGHTA, CDR2 FQGNSA. CDR3 nucleotide sequence: TGTGCCAGCACCTTACAAGCGGGGGCTACAGATACGCAGTATTTT. Amino acid sequence: CASTLQAGATDTQYF.

V usage is TRBV18 and J usage is TRBJ1-6; 7 bases line up with TRBD1. The CDR3 contains 13 residues. The V gene end was trimmed by 10 bases and the J gene end by 9 bases; junction bases not matched to a gene: 9. The germline V gene has CDR1 KGHSH and CDR2 LQKENI. CDR3 residues: CATGTATSSPLHF. Here the CDR3 DNA reads TGTGCCACTGGGACAGCGACTAGTTCACCCCTCCACTTT.

The chain couples TRBV27 to TRBJ2-1, with 9 nucleotides matching TRBD2. After removal of 5 bases from V and 1 base from J, the junction contained 6 bases not matched to a gene. Germline CDR1 reads MNHEY; CDR2 reads SMNVEV (reference sequence). This CDR3 is built from 16 residues. CDR3 sequence reads: CASSASGTESYNEQFF. The CDR3, as DNA: TGTGCCAGCAGTGCTAGCGGGACGGAATCCTACAATGAGCAGTTCTTC.

J is TRBJ2-7 and V is TRBV5-5; unclear D gene. Germline values: CDR1 SGHKS, CDR2 YYEKEE (reference sequence). The germline V and J ends were trimmed by 0 bases and 2 bases, with 9 bases remaining between them. The CDR3 is made up of 14 amino acids. CDR3 sequence (DNA): TGTGCCAGCAGCTTGGTCGGGTCCACCTACGAGCAGTACTTC. As protein: CASSLVGSTYEQYF. The full variable domain, completed using reference TRBV5-5 and TRBJ2-7, is DAGVTQSPTHLIKTRGQQVTLRCSPISGHKSVSWYQQVLGQGPQFIFQYYEKEERGRGNFPDRFSARQFPNYSSELNVNALLLGDSALYLCASSLVGSTYEQYFGPGTRLTVT.

The genes are TRBV11-2 and TRBJ2-7; 11 positions agree with TRBD2. The length of the CDR3 is 14 residues. V was clipped by 5 bases and J by 0 bases; unmatched bases: 0. From germline, CDR1 is SGHAT and CDR2 FQNNGV. The CDR3: CASSLAGGSYEQYF. The CDR3 DNA sequence: TGTGCCAGCAGCCTAGCGGGGGGCTCCTACGAGCAGTACTTC.

The rearrangement links TRBV11-3 to TRBJ2-2, with 8 bases lining up with TRBD2. CDR1 is SGHNT, CDR2 YENEEA, per germline. Trimming removed 5 bases from V and 2 bases from J; junction bases left unmatched: 7. CDR3 size: 16 residues. The CDR3 DNA reads as TGTGCCAGCAGCAACAGGCGGGGGGATAACACCGGGGAGCTGTTTTTT. The encoded protein is CASSNRRGDNTGELFF.